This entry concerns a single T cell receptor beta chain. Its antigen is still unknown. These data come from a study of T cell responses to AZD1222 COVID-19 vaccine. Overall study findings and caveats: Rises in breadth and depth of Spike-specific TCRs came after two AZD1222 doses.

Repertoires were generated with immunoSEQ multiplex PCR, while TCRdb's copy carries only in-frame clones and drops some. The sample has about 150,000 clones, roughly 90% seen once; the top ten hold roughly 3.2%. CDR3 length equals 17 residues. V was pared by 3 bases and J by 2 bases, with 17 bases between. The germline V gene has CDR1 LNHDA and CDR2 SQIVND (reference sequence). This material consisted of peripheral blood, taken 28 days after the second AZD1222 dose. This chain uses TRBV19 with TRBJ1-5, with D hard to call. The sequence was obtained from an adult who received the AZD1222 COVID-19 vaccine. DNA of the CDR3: TGTGCCAGTAGTATGGAGAAGGGTCGGCGGGGCAATCAGCCCCAGCATTTT. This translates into CASSMEKGRRGNQPQHF.